The sequence of this TCR beta chain was determined in a study of blood T cell repertoires in COVID-19. Original data processing: It was from reference gene primer amplification that nucleated cell counts were estimated. Assay used: immunoSEQ multiplex PCR; TCRdb lists only in-frame clones, some missing. V and J calls and clone size are as listed in that table; D and trimming were resolved from the DNA. The sample shows some 88,000 clones, roughly three quarters of them seen only once. The sequenced sample consisted of peripheral blood. The sequence derives from a human donor in a cohort sampled during active COVID-19.

CDR3 amino acids: CASSPGGGRVGPDTQYF. The CDR3 DNA is TGTGCCAGCAGCCCCGGGGGGGGGCGCGTCGGCCCAGATACGCAGTATTTT. The chain combines TRBV9 with TRBJ2-3; 8 bases line up with TRBD2. Germline V gene lookup returns CDR1 SGDLS and CDR2 YYNGEE. V was clipped by 4 bases and J by 4 bases; unmatched bases: 14. CDR3 length: 17 amino acids.